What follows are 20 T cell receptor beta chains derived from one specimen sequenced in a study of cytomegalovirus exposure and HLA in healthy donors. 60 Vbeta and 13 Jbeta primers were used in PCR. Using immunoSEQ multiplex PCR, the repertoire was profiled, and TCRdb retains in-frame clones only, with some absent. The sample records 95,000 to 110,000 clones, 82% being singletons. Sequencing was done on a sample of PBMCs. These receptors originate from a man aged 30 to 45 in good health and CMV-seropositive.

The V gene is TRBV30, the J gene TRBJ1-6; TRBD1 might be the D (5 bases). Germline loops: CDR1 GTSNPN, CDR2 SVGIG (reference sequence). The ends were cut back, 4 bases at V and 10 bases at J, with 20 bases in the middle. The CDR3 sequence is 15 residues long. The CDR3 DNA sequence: TGTGCCTGGACTCTTTTAGGGGCGAATGGCTCACCCCTCCACTTT. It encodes CAWTLLGANGSPLHF.

The CDR3, as DNA: TGTGCCAGCAGTTTTGGCAACGAGCAGTACTTC. Encoded protein: CASSFGNEQYF. The chain carries TRBV27 and TRBJ2-7, with D hard to call. Trimming took off 3 bases at V and 5 bases at J, with 5 bases between the two ends. CDR1 MNHEY and CDR2 SMNVEV come from the germline V gene (reference sequence). CDR3 length: 11 residues.

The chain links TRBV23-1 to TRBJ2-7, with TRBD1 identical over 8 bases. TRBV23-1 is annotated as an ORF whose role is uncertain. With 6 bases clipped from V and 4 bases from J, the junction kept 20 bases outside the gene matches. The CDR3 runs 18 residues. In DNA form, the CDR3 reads TGCGCCAGCAGACCCGACAGGGGAAAAACCCTAAGAAAATACGAGCAGTACTTC. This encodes CASRPDRGKTLRKYEQYF.

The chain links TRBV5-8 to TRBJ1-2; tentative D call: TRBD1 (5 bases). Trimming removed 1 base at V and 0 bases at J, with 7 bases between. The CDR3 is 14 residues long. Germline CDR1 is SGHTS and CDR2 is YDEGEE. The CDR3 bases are TGTGCCAGCAGCTTGACAGGACCTAACTATGGCTACACCTTC. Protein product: CASSLTGPNYGYTF. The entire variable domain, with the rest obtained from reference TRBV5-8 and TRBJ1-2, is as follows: EAGVTQSPTHLIKTRGQQATLRCSPISGHTSVYWYQQALGLGLQFLLWYDEGEERNRGNFPPRFSGRQFPNYSSELNVNALELEDSALYLCASSLTGPNYGYTFGSGTRLTVV.

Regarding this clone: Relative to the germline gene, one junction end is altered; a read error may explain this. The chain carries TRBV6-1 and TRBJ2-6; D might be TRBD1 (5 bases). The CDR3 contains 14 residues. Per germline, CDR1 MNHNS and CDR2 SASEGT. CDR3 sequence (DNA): TGTGCCAGCGAGGCGGTGCGTGGGGCCAACGGCCTGACTTTC. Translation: CASEAVRGANGLTF.

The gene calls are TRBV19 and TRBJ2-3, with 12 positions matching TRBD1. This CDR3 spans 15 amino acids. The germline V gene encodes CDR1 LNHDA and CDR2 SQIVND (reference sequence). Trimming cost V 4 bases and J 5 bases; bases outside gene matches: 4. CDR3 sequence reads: CASSRDRGLGDTQYF. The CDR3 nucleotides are TGTGCCAGTAGTAGGGACAGGGGGCTCGGAGATACGCAGTATTTT. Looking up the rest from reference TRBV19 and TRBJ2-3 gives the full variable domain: DGGITQSPKYLFRKEGQNVTLSCEQNLNHDAMYWYRQDPGQGLRLIYYSQIVNDFQKGDIAEGYSVSREKKESFPLTVTSAQKNPTAFYLCASSRDRGLGDTQYFGPGTRLTVL.

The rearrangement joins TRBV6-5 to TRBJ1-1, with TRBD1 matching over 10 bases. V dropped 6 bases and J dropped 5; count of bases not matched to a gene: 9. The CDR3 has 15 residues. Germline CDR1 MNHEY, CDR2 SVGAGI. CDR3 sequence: CASSFPGTGVTEAFF. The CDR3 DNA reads TGTGCCAGCAGCTTTCCCGGGACAGGGGTTACTGAAGCTTTCTTT.

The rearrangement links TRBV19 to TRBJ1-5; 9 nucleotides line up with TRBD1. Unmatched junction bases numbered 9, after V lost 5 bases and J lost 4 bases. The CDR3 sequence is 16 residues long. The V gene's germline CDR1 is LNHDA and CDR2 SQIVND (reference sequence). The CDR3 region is CASSADRGMRNQPQHF. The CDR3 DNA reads TGTGCCAGTAGTGCCGACAGGGGGATGCGGAATCAGCCCCAGCATTTT.

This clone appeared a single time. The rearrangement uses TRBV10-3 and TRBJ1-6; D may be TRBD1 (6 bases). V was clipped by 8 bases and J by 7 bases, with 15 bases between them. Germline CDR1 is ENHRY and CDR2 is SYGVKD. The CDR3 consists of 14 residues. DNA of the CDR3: TGTGCCATCGCCGGGGGGGCAGGGAATTCACCCCTCCACTTT. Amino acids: CAIAGGAGNSPLHF.

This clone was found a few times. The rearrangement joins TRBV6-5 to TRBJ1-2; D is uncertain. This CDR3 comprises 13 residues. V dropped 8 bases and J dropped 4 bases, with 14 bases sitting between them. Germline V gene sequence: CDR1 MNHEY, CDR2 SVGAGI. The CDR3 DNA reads TGTGCCAGCGCACCGGGAGATTCCTATGGCTACACCTTC. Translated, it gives CASAPGDSYGYTF.

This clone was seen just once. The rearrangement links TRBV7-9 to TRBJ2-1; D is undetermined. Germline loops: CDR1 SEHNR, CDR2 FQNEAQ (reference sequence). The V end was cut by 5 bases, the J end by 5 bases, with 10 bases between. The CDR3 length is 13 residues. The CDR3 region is CASSVNSNNEQFF. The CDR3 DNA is TGTGCCAGCAGCGTGAACAGCAACAATGAGCAGTTCTTC.

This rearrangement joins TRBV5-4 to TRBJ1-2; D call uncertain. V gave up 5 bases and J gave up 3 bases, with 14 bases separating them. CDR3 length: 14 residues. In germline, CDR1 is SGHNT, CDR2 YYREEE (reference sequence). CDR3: CASSFFEIYYGYTF. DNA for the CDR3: TGTGCCAGCAGTTTTTTTGAGATATACTATGGCTACACCTTC.

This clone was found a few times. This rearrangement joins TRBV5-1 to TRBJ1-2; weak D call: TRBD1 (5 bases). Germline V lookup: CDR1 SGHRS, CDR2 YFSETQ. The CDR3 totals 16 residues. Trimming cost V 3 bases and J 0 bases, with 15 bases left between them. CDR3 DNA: TGCGCCAGCAGCTCCAAGGGGCACATGGCTAACTATGGCTACACCTTC. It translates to CASSSKGHMANYGYTF.

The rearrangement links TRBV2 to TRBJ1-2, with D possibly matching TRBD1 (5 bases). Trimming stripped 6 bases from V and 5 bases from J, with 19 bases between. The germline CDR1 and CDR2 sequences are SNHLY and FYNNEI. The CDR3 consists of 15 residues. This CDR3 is CASRDDSFSMYGYTF. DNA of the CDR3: TGTGCCAGCAGGGACGACAGTTTTTCCATGTATGGCTACACCTTC.

CDR3 amino acids: CASRRGGQETQYF. The CDR3 DNA is TGTGCCAGCAGGCGGGGGGGCCAAGAGACCCAGTACTTC. This chain connects TRBV11-3 to TRBJ2-5; the match to TRBD2 covers 9 bases. Looked up from germline, CDR1 is SGHNT and CDR2 is YENEEA. The CDR3 runs to 13 residues. The J segment lost 1 base and the V segment lost 6 bases, leaving 0 bases of the junction unmatched.

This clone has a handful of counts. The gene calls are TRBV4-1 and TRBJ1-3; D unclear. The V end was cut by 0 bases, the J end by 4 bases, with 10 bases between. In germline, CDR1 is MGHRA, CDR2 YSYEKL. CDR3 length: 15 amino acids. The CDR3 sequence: CASSQDPGIGNTIYF. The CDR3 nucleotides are TGCGCCAGCAGCCAAGATCCCGGGATCGGAAACACCATATATTTT.

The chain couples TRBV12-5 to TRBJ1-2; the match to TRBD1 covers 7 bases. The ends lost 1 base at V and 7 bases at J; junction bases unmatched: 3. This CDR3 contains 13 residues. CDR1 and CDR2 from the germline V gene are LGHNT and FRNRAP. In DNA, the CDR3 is TGTGCTAGTGGTTTGGGACAGGGTTTTGGCTACACCTTC. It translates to CASGLGQGFGYTF. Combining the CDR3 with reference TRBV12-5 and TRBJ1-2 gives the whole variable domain DARVTQTPRHKVTEMGQEVTMRCQPILGHNTVFWYRQTMMQGLELLAYFRNRAPLDDSGMPKDRFSAEMPDATLATLKIQPSEPRDSAVYFCASGLGQGFGYTFGSGTRLTVV.

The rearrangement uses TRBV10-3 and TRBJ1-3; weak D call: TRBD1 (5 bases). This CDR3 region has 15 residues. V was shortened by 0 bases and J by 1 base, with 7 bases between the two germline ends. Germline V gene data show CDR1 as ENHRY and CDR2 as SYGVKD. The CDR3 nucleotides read TGTGCCATCAGTGAGTCCTCAGGGTCTGGAAACACCATATATTTT. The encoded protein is CAISESSGSGNTIYF.

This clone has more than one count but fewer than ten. CDR3 region: CASSQTPIGELFF. In DNA, the CDR3 is TGCGCCAGCAGCCAAACACCGATCGGGGAGCTGTTTTTT. The V call is TRBV10-2, the J call TRBJ2-2; D remains unclear. This CDR3 contains 13 residues. With 6 bases removed from V and 7 bases from J, the gap between germline ends came to 12 bases. CDR1 is WSHSY, CDR2 SAAADI, per germline.

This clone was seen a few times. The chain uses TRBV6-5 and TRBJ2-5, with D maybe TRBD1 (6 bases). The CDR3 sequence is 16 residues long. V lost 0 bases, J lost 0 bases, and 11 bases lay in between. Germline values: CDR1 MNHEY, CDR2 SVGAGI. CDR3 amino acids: CASSYSARGNQETQYF. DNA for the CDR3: TGTGCCAGCAGTTACTCCGCCAGGGGCAACCAAGAGACCCAGTACTTC.